A single sample is the source of the 9 T cell receptor beta chains below, sequenced in a study of regulatory T cells in long-lasting Graves disease. Time point defined: newly diagnosed GD, antithyroid drugs for less than 3 months. With RNA extracted from PBMCs as input, the TCR library was made. Relying on iRepertoire HTBI primers and Arm-PCR of CDR3 regions, the team built TCR beta libraries. TCRdb fed the multiplex PCR reads into MiXCR, producing one record per CDR3 protein. This repertoire shows 520,000 or so distinct CDR3 sequences, about 12% found once; its top ten account for more than 8%. The same sample was also studied in work on T cells in Graves' hyperthyroidism and ophthalmopathy.

The specimen was peripheral blood mononuclear cells (PBMCs), collected at new diagnosis, from a patient treated with antithyroid drugs. The receptor set was obtained from a woman aged 25 to 45 with Graves disease.

This clonotype has at least ten counts. The chain is built from TRBV2 and TRBJ2-5, with D perhaps matching TRBD1 or TRBD2 (5 bases each). Germline V gene lookup returns CDR1 SNHLY and CDR2 FYNNEI. CDR3 length: 15 amino acids. V dropped 4 bases and J dropped 3 bases, with 15 bases sitting between them. The CDR3 loop reads CASSVSRDRKETQYF. The CDR3 DNA reads TGTGCCAGCAGTGTAAGCCGGGACCGTAAAGAGACCCAGTACTTC.

This clonotype has more than one count but fewer than ten. The chain combines TRBV20-1 with TRBJ1-2, with 9 bases fitting TRBD1. Germline CDR1 and CDR2: DFQATT and SNEGSKA (reference sequence). Trimming cost V 6 bases and J 7 bases; bases outside gene matches: 12. This CDR3 is 14 amino acids long. CDR3 DNA: TGCAGTGCCAACCTCCAACAGGGGGCCATTGGCTACACCTTC. This codes for CSANLQQGAIGYTF.

This clonotype occurred a few times. V and J are TRBV6-5 and TRBJ1-4; weak D call: TRBD1 (6 bases). Germline CDR1 is MNHEY and CDR2 is SVGAGI. V dropped 3 bases and J dropped 7 bases, with 15 bases sitting between them. The CDR3 contains 15 residues. The chain's CDR3 is CASSYRGGTGEKLFF. CDR3 coding DNA: TGTGCCAGCAGTTATAGGGGGGGTACGGGTGAAAAACTGTTTTTT.

This clonotype was counted at least ten times. The chain links TRBV2 to TRBJ2-2, with 9 bases aligning to TRBD2. There are 15 residues in the CDR3. The germline CDR1 and CDR2 sequences are SNHLY and FYNNEI. The V segment lost 4 bases and the J segment 4 bases; nucleotides outside the gene matches: 4. CDR3 protein: CASSVVSGSTGELFF. CDR3 in DNA: TGTGCCAGCAGTGTAGTTAGCGGGAGCACCGGGGAGCTGTTTTTT.

This clonotype was seen only a few times. The V gene is TRBV4-3, the J gene TRBJ1-1, with no clear D. Deletions cut 3 bases from V and 6 bases from J, with 11 bases between. CDR3 length: 13 amino acids. CDR1 is LGHNA and CDR2 is YSLEER in the germline V gene. In nucleotides, the CDR3 is TGCGCCAGCAGCCAGGTTGACGGGCCTGAAGCTTTCTTT. As protein: CASSQVDGPEAFF.

This clonotype was found a few times. This chain connects TRBV6-1 to TRBJ1-1; D possibly corresponds to TRBD1 (5 bases). The V and J ends lost 7 bases and 5 bases respectively, with 17 bases between them. CDR1 is MNHNS, CDR2 SASEGT, per germline. The CDR3 length is 14 residues. This CDR3 reads CASTNPGGDTEAFF. CDR3 DNA sequence: TGTGCCAGCACCAACCCCGGAGGGGATACTGAAGCTTTCTTT.

This clonotype was counted ten times or more. J is TRBJ2-1 and V is TRBV3-1; D remains ambiguous. V lost 2 bases to trimming and J lost 3 bases, with 11 bases between them. This CDR3 region has 15 residues. Germline V CDR1 and CDR2: LGHDT, YNNKEL (reference sequence). The CDR3 loop reads CASSQRLADYNEQFF. The CDR3 nucleotides read TGTGCCAGCAGCCAAAGGTTGGCGGACTACAATGAGCAGTTCTTC.

Turning to this clonotype: The CDR3 does not end in the conserved phenylalanine or tryptophan, so this is likely a read error. This sequence joins TRBV2 and TRBJ1-2; D unresolved. The CDR3 has 13 residues. Between the trimmed V and J ends, which lost 1 base and 8 bases, there was a span of 11 bases. Germline V gives CDR1 SNHLY, CDR2 FYNNEI. The CDR3 sequence is CASSEGKVYGYTL. CDR3 DNA: TGTGCCAGCAGTGAAGGGAAGGTATACGGCTACACCCTC.

The V call is TRBV6-1, the J call TRBJ1-1; D is unresolved. This CDR3 has 13 residues. V lost 8 bases, J lost 5 bases, and 15 bases lay in between. The V gene's germline CDR1 is MNHNS and CDR2 SASEGT. CDR3 residues: CASLGLPGTEAFF. CDR3 nucleotide sequence: TGTGCCAGCCTAGGACTTCCCGGGACTGAAGCTTTCTTT.